Each of the 29 T cell receptor beta chains below was sequenced from the same sample in a study of Ad26.COV2.S vaccination and SARS-CoV-2 variants. Libraries were prepared by immunoSEQ multiplex PCR; TCRdb keeps only in-frame clonotypes and omits some of them. This repertoire shows hundreds of thousands of clones, 86% found once; its top ten account for 9.5% to 12%. Noted treatment: around 19 received Ad26.COV2.S at low or high dose, single or two shots; five or six received placebo; per-sample allocation not given. Day 63 after the first injection of vaccine or placebo was the sampling time. Source: peripheral blood, taken in a trial of Ad26.COV2.S vaccine versus placebo. The receptors shown here come from a person between 18 and 65 years old who received the Ad26.COV2.S COVID-19 vaccine or a placebo.

The CDR3 DNA follows: TGTGCCACCAGTGATTTGCAGTCTAGCGGCACAGATACGCAGTATTTT. Its protein product is CATSDLQSSGTDTQYF. J is TRBJ2-3 and V is TRBV24-1; D is perhaps TRBD2 (6 bases). Germline CDR1 is KGHDR and CDR2 is SFDVKD. The CDR3 runs 16 residues. V lost 0 bases to trimming and J lost 1 base, with 10 bases between them.

The chain uses TRBV5-6 and TRBJ1-2; TRBD1 aligns across 7 bases. Unmatched junction bases numbered 3, after V lost 4 bases and J lost 3 bases. In germline, CDR1 is SGHDT, CDR2 YYEEEE. The CDR3 runs 13 residues. The CDR3 region has the DNA TGTGCCAGCAGCATACAGGGGCACTATGGCTACACCTTC. It translates to CASSIQGHYGYTF.

The genes are TRBV3-1 (or the pseudogene TRBV3-2) and TRBJ2-2; 11 positions match TRBD1. CDR3 length equals 16 residues. Germline values: CDR1 LGHDT, CDR2 YNNKEL (reference sequence). V shed 4 bases and J 5 bases; nucleotides not matched to a gene: 6. This chain's CDR3 is CASSPRTGGRTGELFF. DNA of the CDR3: TGTGCCAGCAGCCCCCGGACAGGGGGCCGAACCGGGGAGCTGTTTTTT.

The gene calls are TRBV24-1 and TRBJ1-1; 7 bases are shared with TRBD1. The CDR3 runs 13 residues. Germline V CDR1 and CDR2: KGHDR, SFDVKD. Trimming took 3 bases from V and 7 from J; bases not matched to a gene: 4. DNA for the CDR3: TGTGCCACCAGTGATCCGGGACAGCATGAAGCTTTCTTT. Residues: CATSDPGQHEAFF.

The gene calls are TRBV18 and TRBJ2-1; 11 nucleotides align to TRBD2. V gave up 0 bases and J gave up 0 bases; unmatched junction bases: 7. CDR1 KGHSH and CDR2 LQKENI come from the germline V gene. The CDR3 contains 19 residues. CDR3 sequence: CASSPPTSGGLSSYNEQFF. CDR3 DNA: TGTGCCAGCTCACCACCCACTAGCGGGGGCCTTAGCTCCTACAATGAGCAGTTCTTC.

The rearrangement joins TRBV11-1 to TRBJ2-3; maybe TRBD1 (5 bases). Germline V gene data show CDR1 as SGHAT and CDR2 as FQDESV (reference sequence). The length of the CDR3 is 16 residues. V dropped 5 bases and J dropped 2 bases, with 17 bases sitting between them. CDR3 sequence (DNA): TGTGCCAGCAGCCCACTACAGGTCCCATACACAGATACGCAGTATTTT. It codes for CASSPLQVPYTDTQYF.

A single count supports this clone. The CDR3 is CASSSAPTNEKLFF. As DNA, the CDR3 is TGTGCCAGCAGCTCGGCACCAACTAATGAAAAACTGTTTTTT. This rearrangement joins TRBV5-4 to TRBJ1-4; no reliable D call. Deletions cut 3 bases from V and 0 bases from J, with 6 bases between. CDR1 is SGHNT and CDR2 is YYREEE in the germline V gene (reference sequence). The CDR3 runs to 14 residues.

CDR3 in amino acids: CASSQAGRTGANEQYF. The CDR3 nucleotides are TGTGCCAGCAGCCAAGCCGGGAGGACAGGGGCGAACGAGCAGTACTTC. The chain combines TRBV4-2 with TRBJ2-7, with 9 nucleotides matching TRBD1. Germline V gene lookup returns CDR1 LGHNA and CDR2 YNFKEQ. The V gene end was trimmed by 1 base and the J gene end by 5 bases; junction bases not matched to a gene: 9. This CDR3 has 16 residues.

V and J are TRBV6-5 and TRBJ2-5; 7 positions agree with TRBD2. Trimming at V came to 6 bases and at J to 4 bases, leaving 5 bases not matched to a gene. CDR1 and CDR2 from the germline V gene are MNHEY and SVGAGI. The CDR3 extends over 13 amino acids. The CDR3 here is CASSRLAGETQYF. The CDR3 DNA sequence: TGTGCCAGCAGCAGACTAGCCGGAGAGACCCAGTACTTC.

This clone was seen a single time. The chain uses TRBV7-9 and TRBJ1-2; a weak D match, TRBD1 (5 bases). V was clipped by 2 bases and J by 4 bases, with 14 bases between them. Germline CDR1 reads SEHNR; CDR2 reads FQNEAQ (reference sequence). The CDR3 contains 15 residues. CDR3 DNA sequence: TGTGCCAGCAGCTTAACCCGGGGGGAGAGCTATGGCTACACCTTC. Its translation is CASSLTRGESYGYTF.

The chain is built from TRBV14 and TRBJ2-7; weak D call: TRBD1 (6 bases). Trimming took off 0 bases at V and 2 bases at J, with 14 bases between the two ends. The CDR3 runs 16 residues. Germline values: CDR1 SGHDN, CDR2 FVKESK. The CDR3 here is CASSQDQGPPTYEQYF. As DNA, the CDR3 is TGTGCCAGCAGCCAAGACCAGGGGCCCCCTACCTACGAGCAGTACTTC.

This chain connects TRBV6-2 or TRBV6-3 to TRBJ2-3; 14 nucleotides align to TRBD2. Trimming cost V 5 bases and J 2 bases; bases outside gene matches: 9. This CDR3 is 18 amino acids long. Looked up from germline, CDR1 is MNHEY and CDR2 is SVGEGT. The CDR3 loop reads CASSTGTSGSWFTDTQYF. CDR3 bases: TGTGCCAGCAGTACCGGGACTAGCGGGAGTTGGTTCACAGATACGCAGTATTTT.

The chain is built from TRBV9 and TRBJ2-3, with 8 bases lining up with TRBD2. V shed 4 bases and J 2 bases; nucleotides not matched to a gene: 6. From germline, CDR1 is SGDLS and CDR2 YYNGEE. This CDR3 contains 15 residues. The CDR3 sequence is CASSPGSGDTDTQYF. DNA of the CDR3: TGTGCCAGCAGCCCCGGTAGCGGGGACACAGATACGCAGTATTTT.

This rearrangement joins TRBV6-2 or TRBV6-3 to TRBJ1-6; D is unresolved. The CDR3 extends over 14 amino acids. CDR1 is MNHEY and CDR2 is SVGEGT in the germline V gene. The V gene lost 4 bases and the J gene lost 9 bases, with 13 bases spanning the gap. CDR3 protein: CASSLEVGSSPLHF. The CDR3 DNA follows: TGTGCCAGCAGTTTAGAAGTCGGTAGTTCACCCCTCCACTTT.

The chain carries TRBV9 and TRBJ1-3; D not certain. V lost 3 bases, J lost 4 bases, and 17 bases lay in between. Per the germline V gene, CDR1 is SGDLS and CDR2 is YYNGEE. The length of the CDR3 is 16 residues. The CDR3 coding sequence is TGTGCCAGCAGCGCGTGGGGAGGGTCGGCGGGAAACACCATATATTTT. It encodes CASSAWGGSAGNTIYF.

There are a few counts of this clone. Within the sample, other DNA sequences also encode this same CDR3. This chain links TRBV28 with TRBJ2-7; no definite D call. V lost 2 bases and J lost 2, with 7 bases in between. Germline V gene data show CDR1 as MDHEN and CDR2 as SYDVKM. CDR3 length equals 13 residues. The CDR3 protein is CASSLGRAYEQYF. The DNA for the CDR3 is TGTGCCAGCAGTTTAGGACGGGCCTACGAGCAGTACTTC.

This sequence joins TRBV6-5 and TRBJ2-7; D is ambiguous. Trimming removed 10 bases at V and 1 base at J, with 14 bases between. The CDR3 spans 13 residues. Germline values: CDR1 MNHEY, CDR2 SVGAGI. Written as DNA, the CDR3 is TGTGCCACCGCTTTGCACACGTCCTACGAGCAGTACTTC. The encoded protein is CATALHTSYEQYF.

J is TRBJ1-5 and V is TRBV7-8; D is undetermined. Trimming shortened V by 0 bases and J by 1 base, and 4 bases separated the two germline ends. The CDR3 runs to 14 residues. Germline CDR1 reads SGHVS; CDR2 reads FQNEAQ. CDR3 bases: TGTGCCAGCAGCTTAGCAGGGAGCAATCAGCCCCAGCATTTT. This sequence encodes CASSLAGSNQPQHF.

This sequence joins TRBV11-1 and TRBJ2-2, with D tentatively TRBD2 (6 bases). Trimming took off 7 bases at V and 1 base at J, with 13 bases between the two ends. Germline CDR1 is SGHAT and CDR2 is FQDESV (reference sequence). This CDR3 contains 15 residues. The CDR3 DNA reads as TGTGCCAGCACCAGCGGGTACCTGAACACCGGGGAGCTGTTTTTT. This gives the protein CASTSGYLNTGELFF.

J is TRBJ2-7 and V is TRBV7-9; 10 nucleotides align to TRBD1. The ends lost 5 bases at V and 4 bases at J; junction bases unmatched: 5. Germline loops: CDR1 SEHNR, CDR2 FQNEAQ (reference sequence). The length of the CDR3 is 14 residues. CDR3 amino acids: CASSRQGAQYEQYF. The CDR3 DNA reads as TGTGCCAGCAGCAGACAGGGGGCGCAATACGAGCAGTACTTC. Full variable domain (rest looked up from reference TRBV7-9 and TRBJ2-7): DTGVSQNPRHKITKRGQNVTFRCDPISEHNRLYWYRQTLGQGPEFLTYFQNEAQLEKSRLLSDRFSAERPKGSFSTLEIQRTEQGDSAMYLCASSRQGAQYEQYFGPGTRLTVT.

The chain links TRBV6-5 to TRBJ1-1; 9 bases match TRBD1. V trimming: 5 bases; J trimming: 11 bases; junction bases outside the gene matches: 6. The CDR3 loop spans 12 amino acids. Germline CDR1 MNHEY, CDR2 SVGAGI. The CDR3 sequence: CASSIGTGLAFF. As DNA, the CDR3 is TGTGCCAGCAGTATAGGGACAGGGTTGGCTTTCTTT.

This clone was recorded only once. The chain couples TRBV5-1 to TRBJ2-5; D gene unclear. The CDR3 spans 14 residues. CDR1 SGHRS and CDR2 YFSETQ come from the germline V gene. Trimming took off 1 base at V and 2 bases at J, with 9 bases between the two ends. The CDR3 DNA is TGCGCCAGCAGCTTGATGGTCCAGCAAGAGACCCAGTACTTC. The encoded protein is CASSLMVQQETQYF.

This chain uses TRBV10-1 with TRBJ2-5, with 8 bases matching TRBD1. Per the germline V gene, CDR1 is WNHNN and CDR2 is SYGVQD (reference sequence). The CDR3 spans 15 residues. Trimming took 7 bases from V and 1 from J; bases not matched to a gene: 8. The CDR3 loop reads CASILDRVVQETQYF. CDR3 coding DNA: TGCGCCAGCATCTTGGACAGGGTTGTCCAAGAGACCCAGTACTTC.

The chain couples TRBV9 to TRBJ2-3, with TRBD2 matching 8 bases. Germline V gene data show CDR1 as SGDLS and CDR2 as YYNGEE. J lost 4 bases, V lost 4 bases, and 17 bases had no gene match. CDR3 length equals 18 residues. The CDR3 DNA reads as TGTGCCAGCAGCCCGTTGGGGGACTACGCGGGAGGATCAGATACGCAGTATTTT. It yields the protein CASSPLGDYAGGSDTQYF.

The chain joins TRBV6-4 to TRBJ1-1; weak D call: TRBD1 (5 bases). The CDR3 runs to 15 residues. Germline CDR1 reads MRHNA; CDR2 reads SNTAGT. Between the trimmed V and J ends, which lost 7 bases and 3 bases, there was a span of 18 bases. The CDR3 spells CASMGLHPYDTEAFF. CDR3 DNA: TGTGCCAGCATGGGACTTCATCCGTATGACACTGAAGCTTTCTTT.

The V gene is TRBV4-1, the J gene TRBJ2-3, with TRBD2 as a possible D gene (5 bases). Trimming removed 1 base from V and 14 bases from J, with 10 bases in between. The CDR3 runs 11 residues. CDR1 MGHRA and CDR2 YSYEKL come from the germline V gene. CDR3 protein: CASSQGGWGYF. The DNA for the CDR3 is TGCGCCAGCAGCCAAGGAGGGTGGGGGTATTTT.

V and J are TRBV28 and TRBJ1-1; the D is unclear. In germline, CDR1 is MDHEN, CDR2 SYDVKM. This CDR3 spans 12 amino acids. V was pared by 6 bases and J by 1 base, with 6 bases between. The chain's CDR3 is CASREKNTEAFF. DNA for the CDR3: TGTGCCAGCAGGGAAAAGAACACTGAAGCTTTCTTT.

The chain uses TRBV27 and TRBJ2-1, with D possibly TRBD1 on 5 matching bases. Germline values: CDR1 MNHEY, CDR2 SMNVEV (reference sequence). This CDR3 is built from 11 residues. V was pared by 5 bases and J by 8 bases, with 7 bases between. Here the CDR3 reads CASSLRDEQFF. Here the CDR3 DNA reads TGTGCCAGCAGTCTCAGGGATGAGCAGTTCTTC.

The chain recombines TRBV6-6 with TRBJ1-5, with D maybe TRBD1 (5 bases). The CDR3 extends over 18 amino acids. CDR1 is MNHNY, CDR2 SVGAGI, per germline (reference sequence). Trimming cost V 5 bases and J 7 bases, with 27 bases left between them. The CDR3 bases are TGTGCCAGCAGTCGAAGAAGTTTCATCGCTGGGGCTCCCCAGCCCCAGCATTTT. It encodes CASSRRSFIAGAPQPQHF.